This TCR beta chain stems from a study of molecular identifiers for immune sequencing clone quantification. Study as a whole: Replicate experiments took RNA from around 20,000 or 100,000 naive CD8 cells, divided it five ways and sequenced four. Overall study findings and caveats: Over 99% of effector molecules, but under 1% in naive cells, were held by clones with more than 20 RNA copies.

Libraries for naive CD8 T cells, which were made from around 20,000 to 1,000,000 sorted cells, drew on 10%, 30% or 50% of the RNA. A note on this clonotype: Its antigen is not identified. A much larger clone differs from this one at a single base, so this may be a read error.

CDR1 and CDR2 (germline): LNHDA, SQIVND (reference sequence). V lost 10 bases, J lost 2 bases, and 18 bases lay in between. The CDR3 contains 14 residues. MiXCR, run by TCRdb on the PCR reads, gives a single entry per CDR3 protein. The sample comprises just under 650,000 distinct CDR3 sequences, about 20% of which are singletons, and 0.85% rests with the top ten. Sequenced sample: naive CD8+ T cells from blood, with Jurkat cell RNA spiked in. Sample subset: FACS-sorted CD8+CD4-CCR7+CD45RA+ naive T cells. The V and J genes are TRBV19 and TRBJ2-7; maybe TRBD1 (6 bases). This receptor was obtained from a human donor in good health. Some libraries in this study had Jurkat cell RNA spiked in. Here the CDR3 DNA reads TGTGCCACTAGACCCTGGACAGCCCCCTACGAGCAGTACTTC. It is translated as CATRPWTAPYEQYF.